This TCR beta chain was sequenced in a study of T cell responses to AZD1222 COVID-19 vaccine. Study-wide points: Spike was spanned by vaccine-associated CD4 TCRs, with dominance at 160-218 and 743-854.

CDR3 length equals 14 residues. Between the trimmed V and J ends, which lost 2 bases and 7 bases, there was a span of 10 bases. The germline V gene encodes CDR1 SGHRS and CDR2 YFSETQ. Sequencing was performed with immunoSEQ multiplex PCR; in TCRdb, only in-frame clones are kept and a portion is missing. The sample shows around 140,000 clones, more than 85% of them seen only once. About this clone itself: Its antigen is as yet unknown. At the DNA level, this CDR3 is encoded by other sequences in the same sample as well.

This TCR was sampled from an adult who received the AZD1222 COVID-19 vaccine. The J gene is TRBJ1-6, the V gene TRBV5-1; D perhaps matches TRBD1 (6 bases). Sequenced material: peripheral blood, taken 28 days after the second AZD1222 dose. The CDR3 loop is CASSLDRRNSPLHF. CDR3 nucleotide sequence: TGCGCCAGCAGCTTAGACAGGCGGAATTCACCCCTCCACTTT. Full variable domain (outside the CDR3, taken from reference TRBV5-1 and TRBJ1-6): KAGVTQTPRYLIKTRGQQVTLSCSPISGHRSVSWYQQTPGQGLQFLFEYFSETQRNKGNFPGRFSGRQFSNSRSEMNVSTLELGDSALYLCASSLDRRNSPLHFGNGTRLTVT.